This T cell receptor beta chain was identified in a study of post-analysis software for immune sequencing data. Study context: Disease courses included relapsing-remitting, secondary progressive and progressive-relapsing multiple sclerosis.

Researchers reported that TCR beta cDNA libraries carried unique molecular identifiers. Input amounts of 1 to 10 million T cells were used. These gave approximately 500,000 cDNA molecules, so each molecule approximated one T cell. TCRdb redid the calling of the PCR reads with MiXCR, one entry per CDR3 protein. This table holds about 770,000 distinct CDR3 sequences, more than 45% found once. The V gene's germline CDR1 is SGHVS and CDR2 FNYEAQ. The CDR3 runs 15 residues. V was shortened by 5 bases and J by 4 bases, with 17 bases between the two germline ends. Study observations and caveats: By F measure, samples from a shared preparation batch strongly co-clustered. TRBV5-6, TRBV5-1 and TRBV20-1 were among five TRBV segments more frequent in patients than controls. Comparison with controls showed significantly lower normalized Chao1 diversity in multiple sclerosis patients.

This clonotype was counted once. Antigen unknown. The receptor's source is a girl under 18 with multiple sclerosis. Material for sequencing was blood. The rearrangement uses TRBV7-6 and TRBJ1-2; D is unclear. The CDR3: CASSHGRDAGYGYTF. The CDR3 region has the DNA TGTGCCAGCAGCCATGGGCGGGATGCGGGCTATGGCTACACCTTC. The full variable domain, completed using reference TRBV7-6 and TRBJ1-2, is GAGVSQSPRYKVTKRGQDVALRCDPISGHVSLYWYRQALGQGPEFLTYFNYEAQQDKSGLPNDRFSAERPEGSISTLTIQRTEQRDSAMYRCASSHGRDAGYGYTFGSGTRLTVV.